Following are 10 T cell receptor beta chains from one sample sequenced in a study of cytomegalovirus exposure and HLA in healthy donors. Amplification used 60 Vbeta primers and 13 Jbeta primers. The repertoire was sequenced with immunoSEQ multiplex PCR; TCRdb's copy has only in-frame clones and lacks some. Among over 100,000 clones listed, 78% were seen once. Specimen: PBMCs. The receptors originated from a female donor in good health and CMV-seronegative.

The J gene is TRBJ2-5, the V gene TRBV18, with D hard to call. Trimming cost V 0 bases and J 5 bases, with 13 bases left between them. Germline V CDR1 and CDR2: KGHSH, LQKENI. CDR3 length equals 15 residues. CDR3 in DNA: TGTGCCAGCTCACCACCGGAAAAAGTGCGGGAGACCCAGTACTTC. It encodes CASSPPEKVRETQYF.

The DNA of the CDR3 is TGCGCCAGCAGCTTGGCCCCCCCCGGGACAGGGGTCGGCTACACCTTC. It translates to CASSLAPPGTGVGYTF. V gene TRBV5-1 combines with J gene TRBJ1-2, with 10 nucleotides matching TRBD1. CDR3 length: 16 amino acids. CDR1 is SGHRS, CDR2 YFSETQ, per germline. V lost 0 bases and J lost 8; bases outside the gene matches: 10.

A few counts support this clone. V is TRBV6-5 and J is TRBJ1-3; 7 bases agree with TRBD1. Per germline, CDR1 MNHEY and CDR2 SVGAGI. The CDR3 covers 14 residues. The junction had 4 bases not matched to a gene; V was cut back by 6 bases and J by 2 bases. CDR3 nucleotide sequence: TGTGCCAGCAGAACGACAGGGCCTGGAAACACCATATATTTT. The encoded protein is CASRTTGPGNTIYF.

The gene calls are TRBV9 and TRBJ2-3, with TRBD2 identical over 7 bases. With V trimmed by 1 base and J by 1 base, 0 bases remained unmatched. The CDR3 totals 14 residues. The germline gives CDR1 SGDLS, CDR2 YYNGEE. CDR3 nucleotide sequence: TGTGCCAGCAGCGTAACTAGCGGCACAGATACGCAGTATTTT. Its protein product is CASSVTSGTDTQYF.

The V call is TRBV7-2, the J call TRBJ2-2, with D hard to call. The CDR3 is 13 residues long. Germline V lookup: CDR1 SGHTA, CDR2 FQGNSA. The germline V and J ends were trimmed by 6 bases and 5 bases, with 10 bases remaining between them. CDR3 sequence reads: CASSEMSTGELFF. The CDR3 DNA reads as TGTGCCAGCAGTGAGATGTCTACCGGGGAGCTGTTTTTT.

CDR3 residues: CAWVADGGNEQFF. The DNA for the CDR3 is TGTGCCTGGGTAGCAGACGGAGGGAATGAGCAGTTCTTC. V is TRBV30 and J is TRBJ2-1; perhaps TRBD2 as D (6 bases). The CDR3 runs to 13 residues. Trimming left V 5 bases short and J 7 bases short, with 15 bases between. CDR1 and CDR2 (germline): GTSNPN, SVGIG (reference sequence).

This clone was counted between two and nine times. Here the CDR3 reads CASSYSTRGYGYTF. The DNA of the CDR3 is TGTGCCAGCAGTTACTCGACAAGGGGCTATGGCTACACCTTC. This chain uses TRBV6-5 with TRBJ1-2, with D possibly TRBD1 on 5 matching bases. The germline CDR1 and CDR2 sequences are MNHEY and SVGAGI. CDR3 length: 14 amino acids. V dropped 0 bases and J dropped 4 bases, with 9 bases sitting between them.

The gene calls are TRBV13 and TRBJ2-5; possible D gene TRBD2, 5 bases. The ends were cut back, 5 bases at V and 6 bases at J, with 13 bases in the middle. CDR3 length: 13 amino acids. The germline CDR1 and CDR2 sequences are PRHDT and FYEKMQ (reference sequence). The CDR3 coding sequence is TGTGCCAGCAGCCCAAGCGGTCCAAAGACCCAGTACTTC. It translates to CASSPSGPKTQYF. Full variable domain (missing parts from reference TRBV13 and TRBJ2-5): AAGVIQSPRHLIKEKRETATLKCYPIPRHDTVYWYQQGPGQDPQFLISFYEKMQSDKGSIPDRFSAQQFSDYHSELNMSSLELGDSALYFCASSPSGPKTQYFGPGTRLLVL.

The rearrangement links TRBV7-2 to TRBJ2-7; 13 nucleotides match TRBD2. V trimming: 5 bases; J trimming: 6 bases; junction bases outside the gene matches: 13. The CDR3 totals 17 residues. Germline loops: CDR1 SGHTA, CDR2 FQGNSA. CDR3 bases: TGTGCCAGCAGCCCCGGACTAGCGGGAGTATCCCCCGGCGAGCAGTACTTC. Residues: CASSPGLAGVSPGEQYF.

The gene calls are TRBV21-1 and TRBJ2-1; TRBD2, the table's D call, was not compared with the DNA. TRBV21-1 is annotated as a pseudogene. CDR3 length: 16 residues. CDR3 in DNA: TGTGCCAGCAGCAAAGTGGGTAGCGGGGGGTACAATGAGCAGTTCTTC. Translated, it gives CASSKVGSGGYNEQFF.